This TCR beta chain was sequenced for a study of blood T cell repertoires in COVID-19. About the research overall: The origin of the acute and convalescent COVID-19 samples was the United States, Italy and Spain. From T cells, B-cell-depleted T cells, or PBMCs came the material, which was cDNA or gDNA.

Original processing methods: Estimation of nucleated cell counts relied on the amplification of reference gene primers. The data were produced by immunoSEQ multiplex PCR, yet TCRdb's version contains in-frame clones alone and is incomplete. The DNA was the basis for D and trimming; V, J and clone size are from that table. The table shows around 130,000 clones, with over 80% occurring only once. Sequenced: peripheral blood. The sequence came from a woman older than 75 with acute or convalescent COVID-19.

The CDR3 DNA reads as TGCGCCAGCAGCTTGGATTGGACAGTGTACACAGATACGCAGTATTTT. Encoded protein: CASSLDWTVYTDTQYF. V is TRBV5-1 and J is TRBJ2-3, with D possibly being TRBD1 (6 bases). Deletions cut 0 bases from V and 2 bases from J, with 13 bases between. CDR1 is SGHRS and CDR2 is YFSETQ in the germline V gene. This CDR3 region has 16 residues.